This T cell receptor (beta chain) was recovered during a study of shared clonotypes between healthy human individuals. CD8 cells classed as naive were CD45RO-negative and positively selected for CCR7, excluding terminally differentiated effector memory CD45RA+ cells. Study donors comprised healthy, HIV-negative adults devoid of recent acute infection or vaccination. Genomic DNA (from each subset) was split evenly across several immunoSEQ plates. In the original analysis: Junction-only immunoSEQ data arrived without quality scores, meaning filtering differed. Assay: immunoSEQ multiplex PCR; the TCRdb copy retains only in-frame clones and omits some. V and J calls and clone size are copied from that table; D and trimming were computed from the DNA. The data hold about 1,900,000 clones, with about 95% observed a single time. The V end was cut by 4 bases, the J end by 6 bases, with 13 bases between. Germline loops: CDR1 SGHNT, CDR2 YYREEE (reference sequence). This CDR3 region has 13 residues.

The chain has TRBV5-4 and TRBJ1-1; a weak D match, TRBD1 (5 bases). The origin of this receptor is a man aged 18-30 years in good health. Source material: naive CD8+ T cells sorted from blood. Here the CDR3 reads CASSPPGAAEAFF. The CDR3 DNA reads TGTGCCAGCAGCCCCCCCGGGGCGGCTGAAGCTTTCTTT.